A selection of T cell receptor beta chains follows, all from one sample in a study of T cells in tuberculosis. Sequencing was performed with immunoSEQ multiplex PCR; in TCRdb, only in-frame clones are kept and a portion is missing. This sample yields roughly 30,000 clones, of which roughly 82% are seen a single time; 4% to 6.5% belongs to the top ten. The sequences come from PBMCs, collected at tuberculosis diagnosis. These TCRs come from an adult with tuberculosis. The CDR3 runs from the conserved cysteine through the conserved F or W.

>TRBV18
CASSPGQGVRANEKLFF
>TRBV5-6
CASSPGTGARSGANVLTF
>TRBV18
CASSSGQGGSGNTIYF
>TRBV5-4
CASSRQQASGNTIYF
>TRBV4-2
CASSQDFYYEQYF
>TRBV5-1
CASSLQGADTQYF
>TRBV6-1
CASSERATGGEKLFF
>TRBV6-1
CASSEGQLSVGYTF
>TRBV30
CAWKSQGAGQPQHF
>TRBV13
CARKTGSCRDEQFF
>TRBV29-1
CSVRDRGSSAFF
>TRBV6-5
CASSLRQGGDTQYF
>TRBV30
CAWSLHGGGRETQYF
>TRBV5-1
CASSLKDRGRETQYF
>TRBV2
CASNRDRTDTQYF
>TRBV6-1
CASSASLQMQETQYF
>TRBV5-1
CASSSQVPEETQYF
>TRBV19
CASSQQGIGNGYTF
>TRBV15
CATSRGGPQNEQYF
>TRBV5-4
CASSLGQAYNEQFF
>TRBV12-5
CASGLSTGYGYTF
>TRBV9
CASSAGQGGNQPQHF
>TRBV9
CASSAGTGNEKLFF
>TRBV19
CASSMQGKVEKLFF
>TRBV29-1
CSGGLAGAFRDTQYF
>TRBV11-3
CASSLGFLRTDTQYF
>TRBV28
CASLTGTGATEAFF
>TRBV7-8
CASSSRLAGLSGETQYF
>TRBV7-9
CASGEWQTQYF
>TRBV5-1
CASSLRVSRFRTEAFF